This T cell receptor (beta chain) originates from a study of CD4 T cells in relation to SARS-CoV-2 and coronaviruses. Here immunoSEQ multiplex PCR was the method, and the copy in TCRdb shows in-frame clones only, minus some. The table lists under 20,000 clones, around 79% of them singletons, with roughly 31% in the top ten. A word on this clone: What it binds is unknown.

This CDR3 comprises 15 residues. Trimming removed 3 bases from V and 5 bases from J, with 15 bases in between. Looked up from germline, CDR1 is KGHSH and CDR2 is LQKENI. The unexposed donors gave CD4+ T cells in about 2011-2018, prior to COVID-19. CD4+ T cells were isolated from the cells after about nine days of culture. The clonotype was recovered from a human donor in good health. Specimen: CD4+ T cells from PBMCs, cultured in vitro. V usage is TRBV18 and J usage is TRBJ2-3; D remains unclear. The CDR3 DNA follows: TGTGCCAGCTCACCGATGGACGGAGTAATAGATACGCAGTATTTT. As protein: CASSPMDGVIDTQYF.